This TCR beta chain derives from a study of blood T cell repertoires in COVID-19. Study summary: The origin of the acute and convalescent COVID-19 samples was the United States, Italy and Spain.

The CDR3 runs 16 residues. The germline CDR1 and CDR2 sequences are LGHNA and YNFKEQ. Germline trimming cut 0 bases from V and 5 bases from J; bases unmatched to any gene: 6. Authors' data handling: Reference gene primers were amplified, and this amplification served to estimate nucleated cell counts. Some clones are missing from TCRdb's copy, which holds only in-frame ones; the method was immunoSEQ multiplex PCR. V and J calls and clone size come straight from that table; D and trimming were deduced from the DNA. Among about 320,000 clones listed, 88% were seen once. Ages ranged from about 18 to 89 years, with residence in approximately 25 US areas. This clone was counted once.

The source is a man between 25 and 39 years old who had recovered from COVID-19. The sample comprised PBMCs or T cells enriched from blood (not recorded which). V usage is TRBV4-2 and J usage is TRBJ2-5; 10 nucleotides line up with TRBD2. This CDR3 reads CASSQDQRGGGETQYF. As DNA, the CDR3 is TGTGCCAGCAGCCAAGATCAGCGGGGGGGCGGGGAGACCCAGTACTTC.